These 22 T cell receptor beta chains were sequenced from one sample in a study of T cell repertoires in cytomegalovirus infection. TCRdb ran MiXCR on the reads and lists one entry per CDR3 protein. Of 250,000 to 300,000 distinct CDR3 sequences listed, about a sixth are singletons. The sample taken for sequencing was CD8+ T cells from PBMCs. The receptor source for this set is a human donor in good health (CMV status not recorded). Some clones in this sample may be carry-over from other donors' samples.

The table lists this clonotype with a few counts. CDR3 sequence reads: CASSSSRTGPGSGANVLTF. CDR3 nucleotide sequence: TGTGCCAGCAGTTCCTCCCGTACGGGGCCCGGCTCTGGGGCCAACGTCCTGACTTTC. V usage is TRBV12-3 or TRBV12-4 and J usage is TRBJ2-6; perhaps D is TRBD1 or TRBD2 (5 bases each). The CDR3 is 19 amino acids. V lost 4 bases and J 0 bases, leaving 19 bases between the germline ends.

This clonotype was observed once. This chain links TRBV6-2 or TRBV6-3 with TRBJ2-1, with 7 bases matching TRBD1. V dropped 5 bases and J dropped 4; count of bases not matched to a gene: 5. Germline CDR1 reads MNHEY; CDR2 reads SVGEGT. The CDR3 totals 14 residues. The CDR3 bases are TGTGCCAGCAGTGGGACAGCCGGTTACAATGAGCAGTTCTTC. Encoded protein: CASSGTAGYNEQFF.

The rearrangement links TRBV20-1 to TRBJ2-7, with D possibly being TRBD2 (6 bases). CDR1 and CDR2 (germline): DFQATT, SNEGSKA (reference sequence). This CDR3 contains 16 residues. V was cut by 6 bases and J by 0 bases, with 21 bases left in between. The CDR3 coding sequence is TGCAGTGCCTCAACGGAGGGCAGTAAACCCTCCTACGAGCAGTACTTC. It encodes CSASTEGSKPSYEQYF.

This clonotype came up a few times. The chain joins TRBV7-9 to TRBJ2-3; D is uncertain. The V and J ends lost 8 bases and 0 bases respectively, with 27 bases between them. This CDR3 has 19 amino acids. The germline CDR1 and CDR2 sequences are SEHNR and FQNEAQ (reference sequence). CDR3 loop: CASPSRASGLEVSTDTQYF. The CDR3 DNA reads as TGTGCCAGCCCCTCCCGGGCCTCTGGGTTGGAAGTCAGCACAGATACGCAGTATTTT.

This clonotype appeared many times. The chain links TRBV27 to TRBJ1-1; no clear D gene. The V gene lost 3 bases and the J gene lost 1 base, with 9 bases spanning the gap. Germline CDR1 MNHEY, CDR2 SMNVEV (reference sequence). CDR3 length: 14 residues. The CDR3 sequence is CASSFEFPNTEAFF. The CDR3 DNA is TGTGCCAGCAGTTTTGAGTTTCCGAACACTGAAGCTTTCTTT.

This chain links TRBV7-8 with TRBJ2-3, with TRBD1 as a possible D gene (5 bases). Germline CDR1 SGHVS, CDR2 FQNEAQ. With 1 base removed from V and 14 bases from J, the gap between germline ends came to 13 bases. This CDR3 has 12 amino acids. CDR3 DNA sequence: TGTGCCAGCAGCTTAGGCAGGGCCAGGCTGTATTTT. Its protein product is CASSLGRARLYF.

The J gene is TRBJ2-4, the V gene TRBV29-1, with 9 bases aligning to TRBD2. The CDR3 sequence is 16 residues long. Trimming cost V 6 bases and J 9 bases; bases outside gene matches: 18. Germline CDR1 reads SQVTM; CDR2 reads ANQGSEA. The CDR3 protein is CSVGGGVAGDQGIQYF. CDR3 DNA: TGCAGCGTCGGAGGGGGGGTAGCGGGGGACCAGGGCATTCAGTACTTC.

This clonotype was seen many times. Because the CDR3's place on the DNA is in doubt, the DNA is left out and the CDR3 is given as listed by TCRdb. The chain links TRBV7-9 to TRBJ2-5; the table's D call TRBD1 went unverified against the DNA. Germline CDR1 is SEHNR and CDR2 is FQNEAQ (reference sequence). The length of the CDR3 is 12 amino acids, counting both ends. CDR3 sequence reads: CASSLGSGPAYF.

This clonotype was seen at least ten times. The chain links TRBV6-1 to TRBJ2-7; unclear D gene. The length of the CDR3 is 12 residues. V was pared by 3 bases and J by 2 bases, with 5 bases between. Germline CDR1 is MNHNS and CDR2 is SASEGT. The CDR3 sequence: CASSDSPYEQYF. CDR3 DNA: TGTGCCAGCAGTGACAGCCCCTACGAGCAGTACTTC.

Details on this clonotype: Being one base from a much bigger clone, this may be a read error. J is TRBJ2-1 and V is TRBV7-9, with 7 bases matching TRBD1. Germline-derived CDR1 and CDR2 are SEHNR and FQNEAQ (reference sequence). The CDR3 covers 12 residues. CDR3 bases: TGTGCCAGCAACTTACAGGGGAATTATCAGTTCTTC. Translated, it gives CASNLQGNYQFF. Full variable domain (missing parts from reference TRBV7-9 and TRBJ2-1): DTGVSQNPRHKITKRGQNVTFRCDPISEHNRLYWYRQTLGQGPEFLTYFQNEAQLEKSRLLSDRFSAERPKGSFSTLEIQRTEQGDSAMYLCASNLQGNYQFFGPGTRLTVL.

This chain uses TRBV5-6 with TRBJ2-1; 7 positions agree with TRBD1. The CDR3 runs to 12 residues. Germline V lookup: CDR1 SGHDT, CDR2 YYEEEE. The V gene end was trimmed by 3 bases and the J gene end by 6 bases; junction bases not matched to a gene: 0. DNA of the CDR3: TGTGCCAGCAGCTGGGACAGCAATGAGCAGTTCTTC. Its translation is CASSWDSNEQFF. The complete variable domain, with remaining parts taken from reference TRBV5-6 and TRBJ2-1, reads DAGVTQSPTHLIKTRGQQVTLRCSPKSGHDTVSWYQQALGQGPQFIFQYYEEEERQRGNFPDRFSGHQFPNYSSELNVNALLLGDSALYLCASSWDSNEQFFGPGTRLTVL.

The chain combines TRBV7-3 with TRBJ1-1; D possibly corresponds to TRBD1 (6 bases). The CDR3 has 14 amino acids. The V gene's germline CDR1 is SGHTA and CDR2 FQGTGA. Trimming removed 3 bases from V and 5 bases from J, with 13 bases in between. Here the CDR3 DNA reads TGTGCCAGCAGCTTGGGGGCAGGGAGAACTGAAGCTTTCTTT. Its translation: CASSLGAGRTEAFF.

In its sample, this clonotype was seen many times. This chain connects TRBV12-3 or TRBV12-4 to TRBJ2-3; TRBD2 matches 15 bases. With V trimmed by 7 bases and J by 3 bases, 5 bases remained unmatched. The CDR3 is 16 residues long. CDR3 sequence reads: CASTRTSGGATDTQYF. The CDR3 DNA reads TGTGCCAGCACTAGGACTAGCGGGGGGGCTACAGATACGCAGTATTTT.

The V gene is TRBV6-2 or TRBV6-3, the J gene TRBJ1-6; possible D gene TRBD1, 5 bases. This CDR3 contains 15 residues. The V gene lost 0 bases and the J gene lost 6 bases, with 9 bases spanning the gap. The germline gives CDR1 MNHEY, CDR2 SVGEGT. The CDR3 region is CASSYSRDGNSPLHF. The CDR3 DNA is TGTGCCAGCAGTTACTCGAGGGACGGTAATTCACCCCTCCACTTT.

The chain uses TRBV27 and TRBJ2-5; 9 bases match TRBD2. Germline CDR1 and CDR2: MNHEY and SMNVEV (reference sequence). V lost 4 bases to trimming and J lost 5 bases; unmatched junction nucleotides: 8. The CDR3 contains 15 residues. The CDR3 reads CASSWLAGLGETQYF. As DNA, the CDR3 is TGTGCCAGCAGTTGGCTAGCGGGGCTCGGGGAGACCCAGTACTTC.

In DNA form, the CDR3 reads TGTGCCAGCAGTTTTTCACGGTTGAACACTGAAGCTTTCTTT. This sequence encodes CASSFSRLNTEAFF. This chain links TRBV28 with TRBJ1-1; D unclear. The CDR3 has 14 amino acids. Germline V gene lookup returns CDR1 MDHEN and CDR2 SYDVKM. V was clipped by 3 bases and J by 0 bases, with 8 bases between them.

The chain links TRBV15 to TRBJ1-3, with D tentatively TRBD1 (5 bases). The CDR3 length is 17 residues. Germline V gene sequence: CDR1 LNHNV, CDR2 YYDKDF (reference sequence). V was cut by 1 base and J by 0 bases, with 13 bases left in between. As DNA, the CDR3 is TGTGCCACCAGCAGAGTCTTTGGGGCCGACTCTGGAAACACCATATATTTT. Its translation: CATSRVFGADSGNTIYF.

The chain carries TRBV5-1 and TRBJ1-3; TRBD1 might be the D (5 bases). Trimming took 4 bases from V and 2 from J, leaving 10 bases between them. This CDR3 has 14 residues. The germline V gene has CDR1 SGHRS and CDR2 YFSETQ. The CDR3 region has the DNA TGCGCCAGCAGCGACTGGGACGCTGGAAACACCATATATTTT. Protein sequence: CASSDWDAGNTIYF.

Only a few counts were recorded for this clonotype. Here the CDR3 DNA reads TGTGCCAGTAGGAAGACTCGACAGGAAGACTATGGCTACACCTTC. This encodes CASRKTRQEDYGYTF. The chain couples TRBV19 to TRBJ1-2; tentatively, D is TRBD1 (6 bases). Germline lookup yields CDR1 LNHDA and CDR2 SQIVND (reference sequence). The CDR3 contains 15 residues. The germline V and J ends were trimmed by 6 bases and 3 bases, with 17 bases remaining between them.

The chain uses TRBV10-3 and TRBJ1-1; 7 bases align to TRBD1. Germline V CDR1 and CDR2: ENHRY, SYGVKD. J lost 6 bases, V lost 4 bases, and 8 bases had no gene match. This CDR3 comprises 14 residues. CDR3 sequence reads: CAISVSGGVPEAFF. CDR3 DNA: TGTGCCATCAGTGTATCAGGGGGAGTCCCTGAAGCTTTCTTT.

This clonotype was seen more than once but under ten times. This sequence joins TRBV13 and TRBJ2-5, with 7 bases lining up with TRBD1. This CDR3 is 13 amino acids long. J lost 3 bases, V lost 3 bases, and 1 base had no gene match. CDR1 is PRHDT, CDR2 FYEKMQ, per germline (reference sequence). The CDR3 region is CASSFTGEETQYF. The CDR3 DNA follows: TGTGCCAGCAGCTTCACAGGGGAAGAGACCCAGTACTTC. The variable domain in full, completed from reference TRBV13 and TRBJ2-5, reads AAGVIQSPRHLIKEKRETATLKCYPIPRHDTVYWYQQGPGQDPQFLISFYEKMQSDKGSIPDRFSAQQFSDYHSELNMSSLELGDSALYFCASSFTGEETQYFGPGTRLLVL.

The count of this clonotype is one. J is TRBJ2-5 and V is TRBV23-1, with D uncertain. TRBV23-1 belongs to the ORF category, with a function that is uncertain. The V gene lost 3 bases and the J gene lost 1 base, with 18 bases spanning the gap. The CDR3 runs 17 residues. CDR3 protein: CASSHTTPTPFQETQYF. DNA of the CDR3: TGCGCCAGCAGTCACACGACTCCGACACCATTCCAAGAGACCCAGTACTTC.